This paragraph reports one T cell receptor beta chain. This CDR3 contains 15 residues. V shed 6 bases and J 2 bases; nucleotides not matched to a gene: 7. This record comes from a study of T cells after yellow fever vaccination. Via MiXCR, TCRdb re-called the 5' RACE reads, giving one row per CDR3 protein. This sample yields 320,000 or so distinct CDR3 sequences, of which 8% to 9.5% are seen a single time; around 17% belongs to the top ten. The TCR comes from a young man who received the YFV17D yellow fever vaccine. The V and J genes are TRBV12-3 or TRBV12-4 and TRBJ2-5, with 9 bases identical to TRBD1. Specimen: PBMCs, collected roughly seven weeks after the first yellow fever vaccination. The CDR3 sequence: CASRTLDRGQETQYF. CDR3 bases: TGTGCCAGCAGGACCTTAGACAGGGGGCAAGAGACCCAGTACTTC.